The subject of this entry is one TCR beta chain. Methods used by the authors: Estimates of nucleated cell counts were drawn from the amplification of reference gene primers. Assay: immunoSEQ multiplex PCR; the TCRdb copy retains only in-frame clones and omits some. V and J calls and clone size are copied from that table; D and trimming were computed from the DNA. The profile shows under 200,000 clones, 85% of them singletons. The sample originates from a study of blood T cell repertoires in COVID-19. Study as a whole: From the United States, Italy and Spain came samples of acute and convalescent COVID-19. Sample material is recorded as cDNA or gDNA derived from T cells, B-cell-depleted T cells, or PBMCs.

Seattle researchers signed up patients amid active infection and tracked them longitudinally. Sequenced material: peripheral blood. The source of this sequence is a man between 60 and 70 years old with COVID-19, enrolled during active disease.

The CDR3 nucleotides are TGTGCCAGCAGCTTTAACCAGGGGATAGGAAACACCATATATTTT. Translated, it gives CASSFNQGIGNTIYF. This rearrangement joins TRBV7-6 to TRBJ1-3, with a weak D call TRBD1 (6 bases). The CDR3 is 15 amino acids. V was trimmed by 3 bases and J by 4 bases, leaving 13 bases between them. Germline V gene lookup returns CDR1 SGHVS and CDR2 FNYEAQ.